These 18 T cell receptor beta chains were all obtained from the same sample, sequenced in a study of blood T cell repertoires in COVID-19. TCRdb's copy holds only in-frame clones and misses some; the assay was immunoSEQ multiplex PCR. The table has around 300,000 clones, approximately 85% seen once. The source material was peripheral blood. The receptor set was obtained from a woman in her 70s with acute or convalescent COVID-19.

The chain joins TRBV3-1 (or the pseudogene TRBV3-2) to TRBJ1-3, with 12 nucleotides matching TRBD1. V lost 2 bases, J lost 10 bases, and 9 bases stayed unmatched. Germline CDR1 and CDR2: LGHDT and YNNKEL (reference sequence). CDR3 length equals 16 residues. The CDR3 DNA reads TGTGCCAGCAGCCAAACTGGGACAGGGGGCAGGCGGACCATATATTTT. Translating gives CASSQTGTGGRRTIYF.

The count of this clone is one. The gene calls are TRBV6-5 and TRBJ2-7; the D gene is possibly TRBD2 (5 bases). The germline V gene encodes CDR1 MNHEY and CDR2 SVGAGI. This CDR3 contains 14 residues. V lost 8 bases and J 3 bases, leaving 17 bases between the germline ends. CDR3 DNA sequence: TGTGCCAGCGGCCGTGGCGGGCATCACTACGAGCAGTACTTC. It yields the protein CASGRGGHHYEQYF.

The rearrangement uses TRBV5-1 and TRBJ2-1; D ambiguous. V lost 7 bases, J lost 2 bases, and 10 bases lay in between. The germline CDR1 and CDR2 sequences are SGHRS and YFSETQ. The CDR3 loop spans 13 amino acids. CDR3 region: CASAVAPYNEQFF. As DNA, the CDR3 is TGCGCCAGCGCGGTGGCCCCCTACAATGAGCAGTTCTTC.

CDR3 region: CASSWGVTGENTGELFF. The CDR3 DNA sequence: TGCGCCAGCAGCTGGGGGGTGACAGGGGAAAACACCGGGGAGCTGTTTTTT. The chain joins TRBV5-1 to TRBJ2-2; 8 nucleotides align to TRBD1. This CDR3 region has 17 residues. V gave up 3 bases and J gave up 2 bases; unmatched junction bases: 9. In germline, CDR1 is SGHRS, CDR2 YFSETQ.

The gene calls are TRBV6-5 and TRBJ2-3; TRBD2 might be the D (5 bases). The CDR3 sequence is 14 residues long. The V end was cut by 5 bases, the J end by 2 bases, with 11 bases between. CDR1 MNHEY and CDR2 SVGAGI come from the germline V gene. The CDR3 DNA sequence: TGTGCCAGCAGTCCCCCCGACTACACAGATACGCAGTATTTT. This encodes CASSPPDYTDTQYF.

The rearrangement joins TRBV9 to TRBJ2-5, with D perhaps matching TRBD1 (5 bases). CDR1 SGDLS and CDR2 YYNGEE come from the germline V gene. The CDR3 runs 15 residues. The V gene lost 0 bases and the J gene lost 0 bases, with 9 bases spanning the gap. CDR3 region: CASSVGTNHQETQYF. Written as DNA, the CDR3 is TGTGCCAGCAGCGTAGGGACAAACCACCAAGAGACCCAGTACTTC.

This clone has just a few counts. J is TRBJ1-2 and V is TRBV27, with TRBD1 as a possible D gene (6 bases). This CDR3 is built from 13 residues. The V gene's germline CDR1 is MNHEY and CDR2 SMNVEV (reference sequence). V lost 2 bases and J 6 bases, leaving 10 bases between the germline ends. CDR3 amino acids: CASSLPTGHGYTF. CDR3 in DNA: TGTGCCAGCAGTTTACCGACAGGCCATGGCTACACCTTC.

The chain has TRBV7-6 and TRBJ2-7; D perhaps matches TRBD2 (6 bases). This CDR3 region has 16 residues. Trimming took 1 base from V and 5 from J, leaving 18 bases between them. The germline V gene encodes CDR1 SGHVS and CDR2 FNYEAQ. CDR3 DNA sequence: TGTGCCAGCAGCTTAGGAATCGGGGGAGCCTGGGACGAGCAGTACTTC. This translates into CASSLGIGGAWDEQYF.

Only a few counts were recorded for this clone. The V and J genes are TRBV6-5 and TRBJ1-1; D gene uncertain. The CDR3 extends over 12 amino acids. Germline V gene sequence: CDR1 MNHEY, CDR2 SVGAGI. V was pared by 6 bases and J by 7 bases, with 12 bases between. CDR3 in amino acids: CASSPPRGEAFF. The CDR3 coding sequence is TGTGCCAGCAGCCCCCCCCGGGGTGAAGCTTTCTTT.

CDR3 protein: CASSLGTGSSYNSPLHF. The DNA of the CDR3 is TGTGCCAGCTCCCTCGGGACAGGGAGCTCCTATAATTCACCCCTCCACTTT. The chain couples TRBV9 to TRBJ1-6, with TRBD1 identical over 9 bases. J lost 0 bases, V lost 7 bases, and 8 bases had no gene match. In germline, CDR1 is SGDLS, CDR2 YYNGEE. This CDR3 spans 17 amino acids.

This clone occurred once. V gene TRBV7-2 combines with J gene TRBJ1-5; the match to TRBD1 covers 9 bases. The germline gives CDR1 SGHTA, CDR2 FQGNSA. V shed 4 bases and J 3 bases; nucleotides not matched to a gene: 7. The CDR3 has 16 amino acids. The CDR3 loop reads CASSSKTGGPNQPQHF. CDR3 DNA sequence: TGTGCCAGCAGCTCCAAGACAGGGGGACCCAATCAGCCCCAGCATTTT.

The genes are TRBV5-5 and TRBJ2-3; 9 bases fit TRBD2. Germline lookup yields CDR1 SGHKS and CDR2 YYEKEE (reference sequence). The CDR3 is made up of 14 amino acids. Losses at the gene ends were 5 bases for V and 1 base for J; bases not matched to a gene: 2. CDR3 protein: CASRAGGGTDTQYF. In nucleotides, the CDR3 is TGTGCCAGCAGGGCGGGAGGGGGCACAGATACGCAGTATTTT.

The rearrangement joins TRBV18 to TRBJ1-6; TRBD1 might be the D (5 bases). The ends were cut back, 2 bases at V and 11 bases at J, with 10 bases in the middle. From germline, CDR1 is KGHSH and CDR2 LQKENI. CDR3 length: 13 amino acids. In nucleotides, the CDR3 is TGTGCCAGCTCACCAGGGGCTGCGACACCCCTCCACTTT. Encoded protein: CASSPGAATPLHF. Full variable domain (remainder filled in from reference TRBV18 and TRBJ1-6): NAGVMQNPRHLVRRRGQEARLRCSPMKGHSHVYWYRQLPEEGLKFMVYLQKENIIDESGMPKERFSAEFPKEGPSILRIQQVVRGDSAAYFCASSPGAATPLHFGNGTRLTVT.

The rearrangement joins TRBV6-5 to TRBJ1-5, with D tentatively TRBD1 (5 bases). Germline V gives CDR1 MNHEY, CDR2 SVGAGI. The CDR3 totals 15 residues. V shed 8 bases and J shed 2 bases, with 16 bases lying between them. DNA for the CDR3: TGTGCCAGCGTGCCAGGGCGACGGGGCAATCAGCCCCAGCATTTT. Residues: CASVPGRRGNQPQHF.

The V gene is TRBV23-1, the J gene TRBJ2-7, with D possibly being TRBD1 (6 bases). TRBV23-1 qualifies as an ORF whose function is uncertain. Trimming took 0 bases from V and 0 from J, leaving 12 bases between them. The CDR3 has 16 residues. The chain's CDR3 is CASSQSRAGASYEQYF. The CDR3 nucleotides read TGCGCCAGCAGTCAATCTCGGGCAGGGGCCTCCTACGAGCAGTACTTC.

This chain links TRBV11-2 with TRBJ1-6; tentative D call: TRBD1 (6 bases). Germline V gene sequence: CDR1 SGHAT, CDR2 FQNNGV. Trimming took off 1 base at V and 10 bases at J, with 11 bases between the two ends. The CDR3 contains 14 residues. The CDR3 nucleotides read TGTGCCAGCAGCTTAGCGGGGGGCGAATCACCCCTCCACTTT. This sequence encodes CASSLAGGESPLHF.

The chain links TRBV27 to TRBJ1-6, with D perhaps TRBD1 (6 bases). Germline loops: CDR1 MNHEY, CDR2 SMNVEV (reference sequence). The CDR3 loop spans 14 amino acids. V lost 5 bases and J lost 10, with 15 bases in between. The CDR3 region is CASSRSQGQSPLHF. The CDR3, as DNA: TGTGCCAGCAGTCGGAGTCAGGGGCAATCACCCCTCCACTTT.

V usage is TRBV21-1 and J usage is TRBJ1-1; the table assigns TRBD1, which was not confirmed against the DNA. TRBV21-1 constitutes a pseudogene. The CDR3 covers 15 residues. This CDR3 is CASSPRGQGAAEAFF. In nucleotides, the CDR3 is TGTGCCAGCAGCCCCCGGGGACAGGGGGCGGCTGAAGCTTTCTTT.